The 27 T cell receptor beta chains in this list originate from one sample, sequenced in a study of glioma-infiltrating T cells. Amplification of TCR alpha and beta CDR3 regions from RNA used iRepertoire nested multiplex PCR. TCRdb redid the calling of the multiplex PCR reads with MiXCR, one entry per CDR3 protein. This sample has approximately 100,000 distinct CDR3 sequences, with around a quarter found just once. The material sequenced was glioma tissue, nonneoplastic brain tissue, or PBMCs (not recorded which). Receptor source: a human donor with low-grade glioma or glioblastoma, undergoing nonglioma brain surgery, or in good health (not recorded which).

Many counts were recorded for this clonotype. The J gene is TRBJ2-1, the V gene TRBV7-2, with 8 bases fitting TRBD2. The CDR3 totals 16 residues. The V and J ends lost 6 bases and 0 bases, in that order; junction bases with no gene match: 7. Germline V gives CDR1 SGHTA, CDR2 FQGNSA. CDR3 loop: CASSSIAGSSYNEQFF. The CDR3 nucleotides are TGTGCCAGCAGTTCGATAGCGGGAAGCTCCTACAATGAGCAGTTCTTC.

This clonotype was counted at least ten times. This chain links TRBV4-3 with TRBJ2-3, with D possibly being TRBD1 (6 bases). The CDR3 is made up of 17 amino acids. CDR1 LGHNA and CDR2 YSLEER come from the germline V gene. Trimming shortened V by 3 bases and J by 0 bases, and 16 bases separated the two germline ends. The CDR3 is CASSQGAARGSTDTQYF. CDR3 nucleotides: TGCGCCAGCAGCCAGGGCGCAGCGAGGGGGAGCACAGATACGCAGTATTTT.

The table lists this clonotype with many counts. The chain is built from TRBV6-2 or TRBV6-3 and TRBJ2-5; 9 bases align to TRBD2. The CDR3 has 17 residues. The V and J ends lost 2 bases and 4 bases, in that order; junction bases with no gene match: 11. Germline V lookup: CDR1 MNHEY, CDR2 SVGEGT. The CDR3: CASSYPGGGRARETQYF. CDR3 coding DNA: TGTGCCAGCAGTTACCCCGGGGGCGGGAGGGCCCGAGAGACCCAGTACTTC.

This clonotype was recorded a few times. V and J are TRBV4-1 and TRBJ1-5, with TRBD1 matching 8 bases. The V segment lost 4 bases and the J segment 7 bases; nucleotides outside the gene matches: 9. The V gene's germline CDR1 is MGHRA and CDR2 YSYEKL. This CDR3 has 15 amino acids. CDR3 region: CASSPQDGQGQPQHF. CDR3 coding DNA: TGCGCCAGCAGCCCGCAGGACGGACAGGGACAGCCCCAGCATTTT.

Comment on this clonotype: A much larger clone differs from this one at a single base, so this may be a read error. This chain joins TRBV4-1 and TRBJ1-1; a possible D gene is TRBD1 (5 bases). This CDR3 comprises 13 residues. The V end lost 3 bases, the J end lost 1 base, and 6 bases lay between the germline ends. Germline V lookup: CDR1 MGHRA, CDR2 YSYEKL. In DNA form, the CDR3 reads TGCGCCAGCAGCCACGGGGCGAACACTGAAGCTTTCTTT. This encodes CASSHGANTEAFF.

The CDR3 spells CSAPSASNQPQHF. CDR3 DNA sequence: TGCAGTGCTCCATCGGCGAGCAATCAGCCCCAGCATTTT. The chain couples TRBV20-1 to TRBJ1-5; no reliable D call. The V gene's germline CDR1 is DFQATT and CDR2 SNEGSKA (reference sequence). The V end was cut by 5 bases, the J end by 1 base, with 9 bases between. This CDR3 has 13 residues.

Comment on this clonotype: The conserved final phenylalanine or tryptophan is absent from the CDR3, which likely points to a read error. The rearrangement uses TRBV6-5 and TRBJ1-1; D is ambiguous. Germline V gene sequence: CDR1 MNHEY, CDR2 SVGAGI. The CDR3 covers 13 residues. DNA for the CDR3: TGTACCAGCAGTTACCAGAGAACAACTGAAGCTTTCCTT. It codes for CTSSYQRTTEAFL.

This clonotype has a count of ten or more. The CDR3 DNA is TGCAGTGCTAGAGATCCGCACAGCCAGACTTCCTACGAGCAGTACTTC. Protein product: CSARDPHSQTSYEQYF. This sequence joins TRBV20-1 and TRBJ2-7; D gene unclear. Germline V gene data show CDR1 as DFQATT and CDR2 as SNEGSKA (reference sequence). Trimming took off 0 bases at V and 1 base at J, with 16 bases between the two ends. This CDR3 is built from 16 residues.

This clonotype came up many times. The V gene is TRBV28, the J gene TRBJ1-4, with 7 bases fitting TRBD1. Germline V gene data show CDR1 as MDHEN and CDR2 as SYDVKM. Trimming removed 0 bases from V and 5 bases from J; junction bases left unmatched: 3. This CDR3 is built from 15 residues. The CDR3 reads CASSLWPGGNEKLFF. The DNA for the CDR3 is TGTGCCAGCAGTTTATGGCCAGGGGGAAATGAAAAACTGTTTTTT.

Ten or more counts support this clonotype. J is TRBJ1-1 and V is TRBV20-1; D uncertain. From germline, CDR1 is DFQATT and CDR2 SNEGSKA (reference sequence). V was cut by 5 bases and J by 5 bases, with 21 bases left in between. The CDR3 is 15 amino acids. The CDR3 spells CSARRADTSGTEAFF. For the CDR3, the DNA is TGCAGTGCTCGCCGGGCCGACACCTCCGGGACTGAAGCTTTCTTT.

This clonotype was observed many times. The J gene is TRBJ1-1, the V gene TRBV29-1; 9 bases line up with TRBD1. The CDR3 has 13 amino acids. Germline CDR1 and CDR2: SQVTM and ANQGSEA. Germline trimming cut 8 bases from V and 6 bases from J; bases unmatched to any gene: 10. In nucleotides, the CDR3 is TGCAGCAACCTAGGACAGGGGTTCGCTGAAGCTTTCTTT. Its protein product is CSNLGQGFAEAFF.

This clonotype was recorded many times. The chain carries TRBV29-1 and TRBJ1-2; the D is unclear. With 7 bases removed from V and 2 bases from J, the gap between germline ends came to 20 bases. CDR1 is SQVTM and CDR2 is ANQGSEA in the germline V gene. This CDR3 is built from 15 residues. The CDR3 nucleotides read TGCAGCGCGCCTCTTTACAGTGGGCAGAACTATGGCTACACCTTC. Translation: CSAPLYSGQNYGYTF.

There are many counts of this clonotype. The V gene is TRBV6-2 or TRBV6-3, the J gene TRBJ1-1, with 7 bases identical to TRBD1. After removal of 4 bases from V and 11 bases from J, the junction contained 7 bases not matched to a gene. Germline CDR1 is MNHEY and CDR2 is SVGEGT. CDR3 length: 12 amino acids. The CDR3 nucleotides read TGTGCCAGCAGTTTTTCCGGGACAGAGGCTTTCTTT. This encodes CASSFSGTEAFF.

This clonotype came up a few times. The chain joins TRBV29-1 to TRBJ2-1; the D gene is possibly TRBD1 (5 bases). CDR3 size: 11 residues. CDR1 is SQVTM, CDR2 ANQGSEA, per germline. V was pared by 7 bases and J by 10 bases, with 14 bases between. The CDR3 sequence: CSASRVYEQFF. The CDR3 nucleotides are TGCAGCGCCTCCAGGGTTTACGAGCAGTTCTTC.

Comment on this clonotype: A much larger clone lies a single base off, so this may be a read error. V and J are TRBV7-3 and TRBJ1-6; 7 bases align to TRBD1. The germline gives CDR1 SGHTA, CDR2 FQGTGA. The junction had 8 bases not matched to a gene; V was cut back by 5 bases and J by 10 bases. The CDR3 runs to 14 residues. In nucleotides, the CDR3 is TGTGCCAGCAGCATGACAGGGAGCGGCTCACCCCTCCACTTT. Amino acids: CASSMTGSGSPLHF.

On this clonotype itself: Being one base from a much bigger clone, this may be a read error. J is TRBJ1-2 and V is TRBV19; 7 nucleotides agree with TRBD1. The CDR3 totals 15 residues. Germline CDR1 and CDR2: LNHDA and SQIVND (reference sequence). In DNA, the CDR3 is TGTGCCAGTTCCTTGGCCGGGACAGCTAACTATGGCTACAACTTC. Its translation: CASSLAGTANYGYNF.

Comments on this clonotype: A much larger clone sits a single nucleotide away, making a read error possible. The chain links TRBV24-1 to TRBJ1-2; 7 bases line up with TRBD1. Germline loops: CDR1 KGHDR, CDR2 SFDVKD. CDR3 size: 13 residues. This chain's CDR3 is CATRQGDNYCYTF. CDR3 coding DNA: TGTGCCACCAGGCAGGGGGATAACTATTGCTACACCTTC.

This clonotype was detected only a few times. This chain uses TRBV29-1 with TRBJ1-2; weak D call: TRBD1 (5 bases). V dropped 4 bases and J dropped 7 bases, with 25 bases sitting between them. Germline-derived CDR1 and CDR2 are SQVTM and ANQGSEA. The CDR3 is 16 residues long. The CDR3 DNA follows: TGCAGCGTTGCAACCCGACAATGGGACCTGAGAGGTGGCTACACCTTC. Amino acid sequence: CSVATRQWDLRGGYTF.

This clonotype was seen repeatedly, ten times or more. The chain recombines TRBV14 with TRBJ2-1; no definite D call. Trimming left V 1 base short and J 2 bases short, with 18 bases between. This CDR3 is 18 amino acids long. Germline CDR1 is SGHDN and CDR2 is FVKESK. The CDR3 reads CASSQVLRVHPTYNEQFF. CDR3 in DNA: TGTGCCAGCAGCCAAGTTCTCCGGGTGCATCCTACCTACAATGAGCAGTTCTTC.

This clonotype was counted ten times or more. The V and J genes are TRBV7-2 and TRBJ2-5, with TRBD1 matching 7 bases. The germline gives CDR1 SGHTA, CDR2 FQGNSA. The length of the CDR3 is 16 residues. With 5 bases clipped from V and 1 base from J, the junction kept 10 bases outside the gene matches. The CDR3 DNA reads TGTGCCAGCAGCCTTGCTCGACAGGGCCTCCAAGAGACCCAGTACTTC. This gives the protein CASSLARQGLQETQYF.

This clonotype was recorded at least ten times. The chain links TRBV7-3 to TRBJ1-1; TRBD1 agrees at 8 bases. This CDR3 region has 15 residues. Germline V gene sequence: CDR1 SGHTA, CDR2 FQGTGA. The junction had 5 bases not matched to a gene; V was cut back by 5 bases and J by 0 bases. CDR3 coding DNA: TGTGCCAGCAGCCGACAGGGGTCCATGAACACTGAAGCTTTCTTT. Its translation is CASSRQGSMNTEAFF.

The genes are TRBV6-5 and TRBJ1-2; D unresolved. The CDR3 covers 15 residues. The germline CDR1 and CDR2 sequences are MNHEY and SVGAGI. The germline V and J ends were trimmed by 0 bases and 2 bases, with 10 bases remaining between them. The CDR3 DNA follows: TGTGCCAGCAGTTACTCGGGCATCCCGAACTATGGCTACACCTTC. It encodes CASSYSGIPNYGYTF.

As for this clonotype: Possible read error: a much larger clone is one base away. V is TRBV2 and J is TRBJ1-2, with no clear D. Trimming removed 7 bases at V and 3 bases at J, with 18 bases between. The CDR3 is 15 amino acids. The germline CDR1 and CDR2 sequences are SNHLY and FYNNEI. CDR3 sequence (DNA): TGTGCCAGCACCTTAATGGGCCTTGAAGACTATGGCTACACCTTC. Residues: CASTLMGLEDYGYTF.

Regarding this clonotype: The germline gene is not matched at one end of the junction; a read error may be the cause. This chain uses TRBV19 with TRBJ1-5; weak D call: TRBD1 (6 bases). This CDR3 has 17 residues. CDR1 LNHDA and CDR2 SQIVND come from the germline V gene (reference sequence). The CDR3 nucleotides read TGTGTCAGTAATTCTCCGACAGGACTTTATAGCAATCAGCCCCAGCATTTT. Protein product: CVSNSPTGLYSNQPQHF.

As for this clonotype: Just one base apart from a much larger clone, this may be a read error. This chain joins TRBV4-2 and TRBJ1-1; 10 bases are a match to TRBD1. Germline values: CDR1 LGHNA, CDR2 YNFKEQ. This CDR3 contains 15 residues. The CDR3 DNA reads TGTGCCAGCAGCCGGACCGGACAGGGGGTCACTGAAGCTCTCTTT. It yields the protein CASSRTGQGVTEALF.

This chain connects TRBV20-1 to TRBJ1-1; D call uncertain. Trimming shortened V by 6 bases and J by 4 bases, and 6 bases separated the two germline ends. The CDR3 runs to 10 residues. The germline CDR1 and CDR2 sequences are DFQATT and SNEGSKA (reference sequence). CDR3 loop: CSAPSTEAFF. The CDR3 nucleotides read TGCAGTGCCCCATCCACTGAAGCTTTCTTT.

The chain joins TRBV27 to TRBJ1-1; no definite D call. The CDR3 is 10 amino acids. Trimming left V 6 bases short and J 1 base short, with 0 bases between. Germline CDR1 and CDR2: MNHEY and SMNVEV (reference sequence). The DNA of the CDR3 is TGTGCCAGCAGGAACACTGAAGCTTTCTTT. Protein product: CASRNTEAFF.